This entry lists 9 T cell receptor beta chains sequenced from one sample in a study of blood T cell repertoires in COVID-19. TCRdb keeps only in-frame clones here, not all; method: immunoSEQ multiplex PCR. The top ten hold 0.95% to 1.2% of the sample, which has 310,000 or so clones, around nine tenths seen once. Specimen: PBMCs or T cells enriched from blood (not recorded which). The receptors shown here come from a woman between 25 and 40 years old who had recovered from COVID-19.

V gene TRBV3-1 (or the pseudogene TRBV3-2) combines with J gene TRBJ2-7, with 7 positions matching TRBD1. The CDR3 spans 13 residues. Germline assignment: CDR1 LGHDT and CDR2 YNNKEL (reference sequence). V shed 2 bases and J 6 bases; nucleotides not matched to a gene: 4. The CDR3: CASSQLRDSEQYF. The CDR3, as DNA: TGTGCCAGCAGCCAATTAAGGGACAGCGAGCAGTACTTC.

The chain has TRBV6-5 and TRBJ1-5; 12 bases match TRBD1. The germline CDR1 and CDR2 sequences are MNHEY and SVGAGI. The V and J ends lost 6 bases and 6 bases, in that order; junction bases with no gene match: 6. The CDR3 consists of 15 residues. CDR3: CASRSGTGGSQPQHF. For the CDR3, the DNA is TGTGCCAGCAGGTCCGGGACAGGGGGCAGTCAGCCCCAGCATTTT.

This chain connects TRBV7-3 to TRBJ1-6; the D gene is possibly TRBD1 (6 bases). The germline V gene has CDR1 SGHTA and CDR2 FQGTGA. The length of the CDR3 is 13 residues. Trimming removed 5 bases at V and 10 bases at J, with 12 bases between. This CDR3 is CASSAYRDSPLHF. CDR3 nucleotides: TGTGCCAGCAGCGCCTACAGGGACTCACCCCTCCACTTT.

The rearrangement joins TRBV5-1 to TRBJ1-2, with 8 bases aligning to TRBD1. J was trimmed by 8 bases and V by 4 bases; bases with no gene match: 13. Germline V gene lookup returns CDR1 SGHRS and CDR2 YFSETQ. The CDR3 extends over 15 amino acids. The CDR3 sequence is CASSAYRDRSGGYTF. For the CDR3, the DNA is TGCGCCAGCAGCGCCTACCGGGACAGGTCGGGCGGCTACACCTTC.

The J gene is TRBJ2-1, the V gene TRBV2, with 13 bases that match TRBD2. The V segment lost 6 bases and the J segment 6 bases; nucleotides outside the gene matches: 5. This CDR3 has 15 amino acids. Germline V gene lookup returns CDR1 SNHLY and CDR2 FYNNEI. Written as DNA, the CDR3 is TGTGCCAGCAGCTCCGGGACTAGCGGGACCAATGAGCAGTTCTTC. It encodes CASSSGTSGTNEQFF.

The chain combines TRBV10-3 with TRBJ2-1, with a tentative D call TRBD2 (5 bases). The CDR3 sequence is 11 residues long. The germline V gene encodes CDR1 ENHRY and CDR2 SYGVKD. Written as DNA, the CDR3 is TGTGCACCGGGAAGTAAGAATGAGCAGTTCTTC. The encoded protein is CAPGSKNEQFF.

The chain couples TRBV15 to TRBJ1-1; TRBD1 aligns across 7 bases. CDR3 size: 14 residues. CDR1 and CDR2 (germline): LNHNV, YYDKDF (reference sequence). The V and J ends lost 5 bases and 1 base, in that order; junction bases with no gene match: 4. As DNA, the CDR3 is TGTGCCACCAGCTTGGGACAGTCGAACACTGAAGCTTTCTTT. Residues: CATSLGQSNTEAFF.

V gene TRBV7-9 combines with J gene TRBJ2-1; TRBD1 aligns across 7 bases. The trim removed 3 bases at V and 3 bases at J, leaving 5 bases unmatched. Germline-derived CDR1 and CDR2 are SEHNR and FQNEAQ (reference sequence). This CDR3 spans 15 amino acids. CDR3 coding DNA: TGTGCCAGCAGCTTGAGGCAGGGGGACTACAATGAGCAGTTCTTC. Protein sequence: CASSLRQGDYNEQFF. The variable domain in full, with the rest retrieved from reference TRBV7-9 and TRBJ2-1, is DTGVSQNPRHKITKRGQNVTFRCDPISEHNRLYWYRQTLGQGPEFLTYFQNEAQLEKSRLLSDRFSAERPKGSFSTLEIQRTEQGDSAMYLCASSLRQGDYNEQFFGPGTRLTVL.

V is TRBV5-1 and J is TRBJ2-5; no clear D gene. With 0 bases removed from V and 1 base from J, the gap between germline ends came to 13 bases. This CDR3 is 16 amino acids long. In germline, CDR1 is SGHRS, CDR2 YFSETQ. The CDR3 reads CASSLAQATRQETQYF. In DNA form, the CDR3 reads TGCGCCAGCAGCTTGGCCCAGGCGACGCGCCAAGAGACCCAGTACTTC.